The clone carrying this TCR beta chain appeared a few times. Its antigen is still unknown. The data originate from a study of CD8 T cells in ankylosing spondylitis. Looked up from germline, CDR1 is SGHTA and CDR2 is FQGTGA. Germline trimming cut 5 bases from V and 1 base from J; bases unmatched to any gene: 6. The CDR3 spans 15 residues. TCRdb ran MiXCR on the 5' RACE reads and lists one entry per CDR3 protein. The profile shows approximately 300,000 distinct CDR3 sequences, under 8.5% of them singletons. Findings and limits, study-wide: Significant enrichment of disease-linked clones was reportedly seen in matched ankylosing spondylitis synovial fluid. Characteristic of ankylosing spondylitis blood, it appeared, was a TCR beta motif comprising about 8 highly homologous variants.

The chain combines TRBV7-3 with TRBJ2-5; 8 nucleotides match TRBD1. The clonotype was recovered from a male donor with ankylosing spondylitis. The sequenced material came from blood, either unsorted or a sorted T cell fraction (not recorded which). CDR3 DNA sequence: TGTGCCAGCAGCCCTACAGGGGGGACCCAAGAGACCCAGTACTTC. This translates into CASSPTGGTQETQYF.